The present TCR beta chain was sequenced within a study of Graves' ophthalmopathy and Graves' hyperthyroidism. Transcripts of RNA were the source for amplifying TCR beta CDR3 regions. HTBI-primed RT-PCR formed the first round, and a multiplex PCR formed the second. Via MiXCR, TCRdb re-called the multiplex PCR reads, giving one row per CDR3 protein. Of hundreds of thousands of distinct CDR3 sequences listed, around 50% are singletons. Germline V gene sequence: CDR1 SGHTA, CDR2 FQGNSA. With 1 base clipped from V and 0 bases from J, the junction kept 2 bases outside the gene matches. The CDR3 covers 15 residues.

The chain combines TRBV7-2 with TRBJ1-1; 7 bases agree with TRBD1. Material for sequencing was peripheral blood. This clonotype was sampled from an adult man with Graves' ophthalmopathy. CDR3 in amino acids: CASSLDGTVNTEAFF. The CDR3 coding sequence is TGTGCCAGCAGCTTAGACGGGACAGTGAACACTGAAGCTTTCTTT.